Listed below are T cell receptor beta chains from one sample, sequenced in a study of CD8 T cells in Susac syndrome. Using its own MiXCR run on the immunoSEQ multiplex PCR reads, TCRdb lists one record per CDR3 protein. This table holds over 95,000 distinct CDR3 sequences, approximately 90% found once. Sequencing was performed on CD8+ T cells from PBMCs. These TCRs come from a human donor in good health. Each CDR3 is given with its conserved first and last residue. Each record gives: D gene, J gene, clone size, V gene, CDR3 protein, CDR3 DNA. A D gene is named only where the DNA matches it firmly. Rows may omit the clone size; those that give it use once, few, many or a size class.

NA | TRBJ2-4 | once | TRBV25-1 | CASSDALSTAKNIQYF | TGTGCCAGCAGTGATGCCCTCTCGACGGCCAAAAACATTCAGTACTTC
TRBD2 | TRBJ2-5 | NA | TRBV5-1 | CASSFEGGVKTQYF | TGCGCCAGCAGCTTCGAGGGAGGGGTTAAGACCCAGTACTTC
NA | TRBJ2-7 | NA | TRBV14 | CASQGIGEQYF | TGTGCCAGCCAGGGTATAGGGGAGCAGTACTTC
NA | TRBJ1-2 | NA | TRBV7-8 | CASSLGRINYGYTF | TGTGCCAGCAGCTTAGGACGGATAAACTATGGCTACACCTTC
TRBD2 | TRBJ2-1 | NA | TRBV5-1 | CASSPVAGEGNEQFF | TGCGCCAGCAGCCCCGTAGCGGGAGAAGGGAATGAGCAGTTCTTC
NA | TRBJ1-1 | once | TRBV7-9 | CASSLLSGMNTEAFF | TGTGCCAGCAGCTTACTGTCGGGCATGAACACTGAAGCTTTCTTT
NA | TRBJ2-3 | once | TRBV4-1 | CASSQTGSTDTQYF | TGCGCCAGCAGCCAAACAGGGAGCACAGATACGCAGTATTTT
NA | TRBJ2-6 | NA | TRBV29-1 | CSVEEFLDRTNSGANVLTF | TGCAGCGTTGAAGAATTCCTGGACAGAACTAACTCTGGGGCCAACGTCCTGACTTTC
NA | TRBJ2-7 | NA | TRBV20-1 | CSARGTAVARTYEQYF | TGCAGTGCTAGAGGGACAGCGGTAGCGCGAACCTACGAGCAGTACTTC
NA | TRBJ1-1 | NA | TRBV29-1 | CSVEDQGSQGVPEAFF | TGCAGCGTTGAAGATCAGGGCAGCCAGGGAGTTCCTGAAGCTTTCTTT
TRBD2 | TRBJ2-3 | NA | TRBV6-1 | CASSLAGGRGRTDTQYF | TGTGCCAGCAGCCTAGCGGGAGGAAGGGGTCGGACAGATACGCAGTATTTT
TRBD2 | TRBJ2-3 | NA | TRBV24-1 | CATSAPGLAGGRDTQYF | TGTGCCACCAGTGCCCCAGGACTAGCGGGAGGCCGGGATACGCAGTATTTT
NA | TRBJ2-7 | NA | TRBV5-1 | CASKFDRAYEQYF | TGCGCCAGCAAATTCGACAGAGCCTACGAGCAGTACTTC
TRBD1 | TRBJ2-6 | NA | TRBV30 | CASDRGGGANVLTF | TGTGCCTCGGACAGGGGTGGTGGGGCCAACGTCCTGACTTTC
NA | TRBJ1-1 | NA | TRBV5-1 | CASSSQTDNTEAFF | TGCGCCAGCAGCAGCCAGACGGATAACACTGAAGCTTTCTTT
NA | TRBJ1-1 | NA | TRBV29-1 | CSVSNTEAFF | TGCAGCGTTTCCAACACTGAAGCTTTCTTT
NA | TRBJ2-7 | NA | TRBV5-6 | CASSLPGPLNEQYF | TGTGCCAGCAGCTTACCGGGTCCCCTGAACGAGCAGTACTTC
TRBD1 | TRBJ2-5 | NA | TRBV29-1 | CSGRDRGLVETQYF | TGCAGCGGCAGAGACAGGGGGCTGGTAGAGACCCAGTACTTC
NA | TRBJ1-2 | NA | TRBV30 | CAWSVLRANYGYTF | TGTGCCTGGAGTGTACTGCGGGCTAACTATGGCTACACCTTC
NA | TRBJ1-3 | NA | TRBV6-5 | CASSIAWGSGNTIYF | TGTGCCAGCAGTATTGCCTGGGGCTCTGGAAACACCATATATTTT
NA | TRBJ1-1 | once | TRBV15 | CATSREGALEAFF | TGTGCCACCAGCAGAGAGGGGGCCCTTGAAGCTTTCTTT
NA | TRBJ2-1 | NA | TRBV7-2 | CASSLGQFNEQFF | TGTGCCAGCAGCTTAGGACAGTTCAATGAGCAGTTCTTC
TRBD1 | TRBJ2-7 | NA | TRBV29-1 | CSVEGPGQLAYEQYF | TGCAGCGTTGAAGGCCCGGGACAGTTAGCCTACGAGCAGTACTTC
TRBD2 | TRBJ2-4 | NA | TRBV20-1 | CSAGPFPSGGGRNIQYF | TGCAGTGCTGGCCCCTTCCCTAGCGGGGGGGGGAGAAACATTCAGTACTTC